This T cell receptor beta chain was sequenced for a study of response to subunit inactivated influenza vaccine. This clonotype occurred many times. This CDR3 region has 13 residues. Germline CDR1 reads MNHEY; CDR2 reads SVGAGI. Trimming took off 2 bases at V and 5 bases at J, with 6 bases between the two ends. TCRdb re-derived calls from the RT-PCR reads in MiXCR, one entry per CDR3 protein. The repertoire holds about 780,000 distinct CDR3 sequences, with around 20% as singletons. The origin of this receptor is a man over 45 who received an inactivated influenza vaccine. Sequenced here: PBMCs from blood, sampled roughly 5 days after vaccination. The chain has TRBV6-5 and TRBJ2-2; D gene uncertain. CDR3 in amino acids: CASSYGVTGELFF. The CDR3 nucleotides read TGTGCCAGCAGTTACGGAGTTACCGGGGAGCTGTTTTTT.